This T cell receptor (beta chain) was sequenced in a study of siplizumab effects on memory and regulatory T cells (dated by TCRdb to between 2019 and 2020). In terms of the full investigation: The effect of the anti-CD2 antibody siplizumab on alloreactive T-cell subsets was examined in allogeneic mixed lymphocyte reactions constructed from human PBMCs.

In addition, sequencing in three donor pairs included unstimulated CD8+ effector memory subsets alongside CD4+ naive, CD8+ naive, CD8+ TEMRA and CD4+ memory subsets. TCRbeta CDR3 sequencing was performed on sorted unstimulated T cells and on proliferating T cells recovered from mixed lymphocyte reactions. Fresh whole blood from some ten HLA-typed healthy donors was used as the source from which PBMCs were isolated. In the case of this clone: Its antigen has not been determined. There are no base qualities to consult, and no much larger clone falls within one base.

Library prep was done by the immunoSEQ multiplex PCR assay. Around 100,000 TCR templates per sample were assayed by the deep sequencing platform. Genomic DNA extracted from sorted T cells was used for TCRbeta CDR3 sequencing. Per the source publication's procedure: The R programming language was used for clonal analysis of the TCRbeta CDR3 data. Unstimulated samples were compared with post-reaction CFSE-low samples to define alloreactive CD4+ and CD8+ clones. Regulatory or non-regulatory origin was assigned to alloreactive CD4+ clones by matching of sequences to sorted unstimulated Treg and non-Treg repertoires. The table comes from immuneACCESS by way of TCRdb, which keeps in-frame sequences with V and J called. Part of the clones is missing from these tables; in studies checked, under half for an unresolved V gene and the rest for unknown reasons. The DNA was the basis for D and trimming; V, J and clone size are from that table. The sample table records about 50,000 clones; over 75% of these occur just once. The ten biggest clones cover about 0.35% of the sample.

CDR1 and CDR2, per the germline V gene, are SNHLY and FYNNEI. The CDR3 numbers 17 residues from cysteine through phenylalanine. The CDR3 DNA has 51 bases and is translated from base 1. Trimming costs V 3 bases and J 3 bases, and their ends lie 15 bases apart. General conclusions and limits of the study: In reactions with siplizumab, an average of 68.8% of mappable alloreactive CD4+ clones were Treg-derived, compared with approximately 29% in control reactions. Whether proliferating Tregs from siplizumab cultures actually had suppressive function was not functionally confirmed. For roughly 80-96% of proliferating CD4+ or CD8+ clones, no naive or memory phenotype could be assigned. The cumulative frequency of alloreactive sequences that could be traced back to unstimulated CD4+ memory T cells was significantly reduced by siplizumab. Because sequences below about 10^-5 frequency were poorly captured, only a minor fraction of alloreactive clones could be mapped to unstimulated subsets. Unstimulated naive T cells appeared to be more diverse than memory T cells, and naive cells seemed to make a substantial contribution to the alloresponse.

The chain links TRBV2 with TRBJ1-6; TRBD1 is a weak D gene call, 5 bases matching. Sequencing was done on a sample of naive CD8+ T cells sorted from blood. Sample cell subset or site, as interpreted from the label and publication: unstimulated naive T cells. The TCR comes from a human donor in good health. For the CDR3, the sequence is CASSESMLGGYNSPLHF. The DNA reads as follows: TGTGCCAGCAGTGAGAGCATGTTGGGGGGCTATAATTCACCCCTCCACTTT.